This T cell receptor (beta chain) was identified in a study of T cell responses to AZD1222 COVID-19 vaccine. The CDR3 has 15 residues. V trimming: 3 bases; J trimming: 5 bases; junction bases outside the gene matches: 6. Germline values: CDR1 KGHSH, CDR2 LQKENI. Study results and limitations: Clonal diversity was possibly underestimated; the donors were predominantly white British and more often female. Nearly half of spike-specific TCRs reportedly target unmutated variant regions. There were vaccine-associated CD4 TCRs across spike, dominant at 160-218 and 743-854.

On this clone itself: What it binds is not known.

The table came from immunoSEQ multiplex PCR; TCRdb's copy has only in-frame clones and leaves some out. The sample records more than 75,000 clones, about 91% being singletons. The rearrangement joins TRBV18 to TRBJ2-7; 11 bases align to TRBD1. The receptor was isolated from an adult who received the AZD1222 COVID-19 vaccine. The sample here was peripheral blood, taken 28 days after the second AZD1222 dose. In DNA, the CDR3 is TGTGCCAGCTCACCGTGGACAGGGGGCTGGAACGAGCAGTACTTC. This gives the protein CASSPWTGGWNEQYF.